The source of this T cell receptor beta chain is a study of T cells in Graves' hyperthyroidism and ophthalmopathy. The authors deemed Graves' hyperthyroidism stable absent ophthalmopathy progression within 18 months. This clonotype was seen ten or more times. RNA transcripts were the template for amplifying TCR beta CDR3 regions. First-round RT-PCR with HTBI primers amplified the TCR CDR3 region. TCRdb re-called the multiplex PCR reads through MiXCR, storing one row per CDR3 protein. The top ten hold 35% to 50% of the sample, which has around 200,000 distinct CDR3 sequences, 15% to 20% seen once. Sequencing used blood. This TCR was sampled from a man aged 40-49 years with Graves' hyperthyroidism.

The CDR3 loop reads CASSVQGNQPQHF. As DNA, the CDR3 is TGTGCCAGCAGTGTACAGGGAAATCAGCCCCAGCATTTT. This chain connects TRBV6-1 to TRBJ1-5, with D perhaps TRBD1 (6 bases). This CDR3 is 13 amino acids long. Trimming cost V 4 bases and J 4 bases, with 8 bases left between them. The germline V gene has CDR1 MNHNS and CDR2 SASEGT.